This TCR beta chain appears in the sequencing data of a study of cytomegalovirus exposure and HLA in healthy donors. The wider study: The 110 or so validation repertoires were produced on the same platform as the roughly 660 repertoires of the first cohort. This was reported in a later analysis. Findings of the study overall: Rarity characterized most TCR sequences, yet some public TCRs appeared in many donors. Reportedly, cytomegalovirus status was diagnosed with high sensitivity and specificity. Some TCR beta chains (around 180 of them) were listed as cytomegalovirus-associated.

Trimming removed 0 bases at V and 4 bases at J, with 15 bases between. This CDR3 has 16 residues. Looked up from germline, CDR1 is SGHDT and CDR2 is YYEEEE. Some clones are missing from TCRdb's copy, which holds only in-frame ones; the method was immunoSEQ multiplex PCR. The data contain hundreds of thousands of clones, around four fifths of them singletons. For this clone: Antigen unknown.

Sequencing was carried out using PBMCs. The clonotype comes from a young woman in good health and CMV-seronegative. This chain links TRBV5-6 with TRBJ2-3; D remains unclear. The CDR3 reads CASSLAGTRSADTQYF. CDR3 in DNA: TGTGCCAGCAGCTTGGCCGGCACCCGGTCAGCAGATACGCAGTATTTT.